The 3 T cell receptor beta chains reported below all come from one sample, sequenced in a study of blood T cell repertoires in COVID-19 (dated by TCRdb to the early 2020s). Library construction relied on the immunoSEQ multiplex PCR assay. Here the immuneACCESS table is served through TCRdb, limited to in-frame sequences with V and J called. Missing clones are a known gap in these copies; in checked studies unresolved V genes cover under half, and the rest lacks a known reason. The sample has some 170,000 clones on record, more than 75% of them singletons. Over 0.95% of the sample lies in the top ten. Sequenced input: PBMCs or T cells enriched from blood (not recorded which). The receptors were gathered from a human donor with acute COVID-19. The donor label of this sample is uncertain.

The rearrangement joins TRBV6-4 to TRBJ2-1; 12 bases fit TRBD2. Looked up from germline, CDR1 is MRHNA and CDR2 is SNTAGT. The CDR3 loop spans 19 amino acids. Trimming at V came to 2 bases and at J to 7 bases, leaving 15 bases not matched to a gene. The CDR3 bases are TGTGCCAGCAGTGACGGGAGGCTAGCGGGGGGGCAATTGAGAAATGAGCAGTTCTTC. This gives the protein CASSDGRLAGGQLRNEQFF.

This chain connects TRBV5-1 to TRBJ1-6; possible D gene TRBD1, 5 bases. The CDR3 is made up of 14 amino acids. CDR1 is SGHRS and CDR2 is YFSETQ in the germline V gene. Deletions cut 8 bases from V and 7 bases from J, with 16 bases between. The CDR3 sequence: CASNEAGVNSPLHF. CDR3 sequence (DNA): TGCGCCAGTAACGAAGCGGGGGTGAATTCACCCCTCCACTTT.

In DNA form, the CDR3 reads TGTGCCAGCAGCTTCCAAGGGACAGGGTCCTACGAGCAGTACTTC. As protein: CASSFQGTGSYEQYF. The genes are TRBV11-1 and TRBJ2-7, with TRBD1 identical over 9 bases. V dropped 3 bases and J dropped 1; count of bases not matched to a gene: 4. There are 15 residues in the CDR3. Germline CDR1 reads SGHAT; CDR2 reads FQDESV (reference sequence). The full variable domain, completed using reference TRBV11-1 and TRBJ2-7, is EAEVAQSPRYKITEKSQAVAFWCDPISGHATLYWYRQILGQGPELLVQFQDESVVDDSQLPKDRFSAERLKGVDSTLKIQPAELGDSAMYLCASSFQGTGSYEQYFGPGTRLTVT.